A single sample gave rise to the 5 T cell receptor beta chains below, sequenced in a study of Graves' ophthalmopathy and Graves' hyperthyroidism (dated by TCRdb to the late 2010s). Sequencing was performed on an Illumina HiSeq 2000. TCR beta CDR3 regions were amplified from RNA transcripts for repertoire sequencing. The first round was an RT-PCR using HTBI primers with the Qiagen OneStep RT-PCR kit, and this first round was followed by a second-round multiplex PCR, then size selection and purification. TCRdb passed the public sequencing reads through fastp at Q25 and MiXCR, retaining productive beta sequences. Entries that share a CDR3 protein sequence are merged under the most common genes and DNA. The sample table holds hundreds of thousands of distinct CDR3 sequences, of which approximately 14% were seen once. About a tenth of the sample is held by the ten biggest clonotypes. Material: blood. These receptors were obtained from a woman between 25 and 40 years old with Graves' ophthalmopathy. Donor details come from another sample of the same person, matched by shared clones.

The chain recombines TRBV12-3 or TRBV12-4 with TRBJ2-7; possible D gene TRBD1, 5 bases. The CDR3 sequence is 21 residues long. Between the trimmed V and J ends, which lost 3 bases and 0 bases, there was a span of 30 bases. The CDR3 protein is CASSLRQGHLKHTLSSYEQYF. In DNA, the CDR3 is TGTGCCAGCAGTTTGAGGCAGGGTCACCTAAAACATACCCTGAGCTCCTACGAGCAGTACTTC.

This clonotype occurred many times. This sequence joins TRBV24-1 and TRBJ2-5; TRBD1 matches 7 bases. CDR3 length: 15 residues. Losses at the gene ends were 4 bases for V and 3 bases for J; bases not matched to a gene: 7. Germline CDR1 is KGHDR and CDR2 is SFDVKD. CDR3 residues: CATSEKGQPKETQYF. The CDR3 DNA reads as TGTGCCACCAGTGAAAAGGGACAGCCTAAAGAGACCCAGTACTTC.

This clonotype was seen repeatedly, ten times or more. At one end the junction does not follow the germline gene, possibly because of a read error. The CDR3 region has the DNA TGTGCCAGCAGCTCGGGACGGATCTACGAACAGTACTTC. Translation gives CASSSGRIYEQYF. The V and J genes are TRBV11-2 and TRBJ2-7; either TRBD1 or TRBD2 may fit D (5 bases each). This CDR3 has 13 amino acids. CDR1 and CDR2 from the germline V gene are SGHAT and FQNNGV.

This clonotype was recorded at least ten times. This chain's CDR3 is CASSARDHEQYF. The CDR3 DNA sequence: TGTGCCAGCAGTGCCCGAGACCATGAGCAGTACTTC. The genes are TRBV28 and TRBJ2-7; D gene uncertain. V dropped 5 bases and J dropped 7 bases, with 12 bases sitting between them. Germline loops: CDR1 MDHEN, CDR2 SYDVKM. The CDR3 runs to 12 residues.

This clonotype was recorded many times. V usage is TRBV28 and J usage is TRBJ1-1; D not certain. Germline V gives CDR1 MDHEN, CDR2 SYDVKM. The CDR3 runs to 11 residues. V lost 3 bases and J lost 7, with 6 bases in between. CDR3 loop: CASSLGFEAFF. The CDR3 DNA is TGTGCCAGCAGTTTGGGGTTTGAAGCTTTCTTT.